Listed here is a single TCR beta chain. What it binds is not known. This record belongs to a study of cytomegalovirus exposure and HLA in healthy donors. General observations from the study: Later analysis placed DRB1 highest and HLA-C lowest in TCR association rates, which differed by HLA locus. Using the classifier, cytomegalovirus status was reportedly diagnosed with high specificity and sensitivity.

Germline V gives CDR1 SNHLY, CDR2 FYNNEI. Trimming removed 5 bases from V and 6 bases from J; junction bases left unmatched: 10. The CDR3 is 14 amino acids. The PCR made use of 60 Vbeta and 13 Jbeta primers. Authors' methods: In a later analysis, of tens of millions of unique beta chains, around 11 million appeared in at least two donors. The method was immunoSEQ multiplex PCR; TCRdb's version includes in-frame clones alone and lacks a portion of them. The V and J calls and clone size come from that table; D and trimming were worked out from the DNA. The data contain roughly 76,000 clones, approximately 79% of them singletons.

The sequence derives from a young man in good health and CMV-seronegative. Material for sequencing was PBMCs. This chain joins TRBV2 and TRBJ2-7, with TRBD1 identical over 7 bases. The DNA for the CDR3 is TGTGCCAGCAGTCCGGACAGGTCCTGGGGCGAGCAGTACTTC. It translates to CASSPDRSWGEQYF. Full variable domain (remainder filled in from reference TRBV2 and TRBJ2-7): EPEVTQTPSHQVTQMGQEVILRCVPISNHLYFYWYRQILGQKVEFLVSFYNNEISEKSEIFDDQFSVERPDGSNFTLKIRSTKLEDSAMYFCASSPDRSWGEQYFGPGTRLTVT.